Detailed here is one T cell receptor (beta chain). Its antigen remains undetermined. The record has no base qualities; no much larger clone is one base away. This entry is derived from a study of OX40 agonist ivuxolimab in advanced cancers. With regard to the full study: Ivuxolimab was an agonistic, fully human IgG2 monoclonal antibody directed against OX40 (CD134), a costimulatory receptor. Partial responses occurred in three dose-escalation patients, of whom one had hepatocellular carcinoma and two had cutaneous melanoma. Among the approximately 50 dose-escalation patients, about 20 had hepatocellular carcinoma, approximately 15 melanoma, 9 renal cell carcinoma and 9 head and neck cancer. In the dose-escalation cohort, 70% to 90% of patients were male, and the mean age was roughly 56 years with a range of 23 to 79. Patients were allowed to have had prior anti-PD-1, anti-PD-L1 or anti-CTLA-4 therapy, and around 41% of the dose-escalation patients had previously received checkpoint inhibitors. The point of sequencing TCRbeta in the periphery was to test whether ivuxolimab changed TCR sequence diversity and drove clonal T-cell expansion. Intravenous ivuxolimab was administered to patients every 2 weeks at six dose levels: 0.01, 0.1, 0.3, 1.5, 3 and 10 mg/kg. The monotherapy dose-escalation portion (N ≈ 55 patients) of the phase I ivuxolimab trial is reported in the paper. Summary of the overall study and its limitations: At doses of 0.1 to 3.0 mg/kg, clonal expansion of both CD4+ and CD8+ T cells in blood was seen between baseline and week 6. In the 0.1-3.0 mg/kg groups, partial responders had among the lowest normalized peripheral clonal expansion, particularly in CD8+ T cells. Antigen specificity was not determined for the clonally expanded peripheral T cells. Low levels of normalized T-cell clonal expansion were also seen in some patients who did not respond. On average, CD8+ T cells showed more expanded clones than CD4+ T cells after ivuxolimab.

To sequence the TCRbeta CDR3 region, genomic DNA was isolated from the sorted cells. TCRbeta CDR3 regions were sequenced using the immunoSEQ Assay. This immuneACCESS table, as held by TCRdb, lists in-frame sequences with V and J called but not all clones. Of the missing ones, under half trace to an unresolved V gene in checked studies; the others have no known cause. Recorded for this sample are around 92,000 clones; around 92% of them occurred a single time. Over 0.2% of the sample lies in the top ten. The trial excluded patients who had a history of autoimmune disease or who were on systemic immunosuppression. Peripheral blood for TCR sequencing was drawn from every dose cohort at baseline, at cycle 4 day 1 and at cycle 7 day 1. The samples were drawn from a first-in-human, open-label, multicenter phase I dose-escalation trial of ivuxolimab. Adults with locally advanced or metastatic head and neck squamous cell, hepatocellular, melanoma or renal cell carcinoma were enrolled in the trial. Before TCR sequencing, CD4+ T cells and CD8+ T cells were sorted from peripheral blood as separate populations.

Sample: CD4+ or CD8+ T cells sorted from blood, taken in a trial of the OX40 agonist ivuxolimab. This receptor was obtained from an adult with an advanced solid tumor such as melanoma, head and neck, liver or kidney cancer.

The DNA is as follows: TGTGCCAGCTCACTTTTAACAGGGAACGAGCAGTACTTC. Translated, this gives CASSLLTGNEQYF. The rearranged chain carries TRBV18 and TRBJ2-7; the D segment could be TRBD1, given 6 matching bases. The germline V gene encodes CDR1 KGHSH and CDR2 LQKENI. Inclusive of the bounding cysteine and phenylalanine, the CDR3 is 13 residues long. The sequence is cut down to CDR3 DNA, 39 bases in frame from base 1. V gives up 4 bases and J gives up 5 bases, and the segment between their germline ends measures 12 bases.